This T cell receptor beta chain emerged from a study of T cell changes during pregnancy in multiple sclerosis. Profiled with immunoSEQ multiplex PCR; TCRdb holds only in-frame clones, not every one. The sample yields 30,000 to 45,000 clones, about 90% seen once. In germline, CDR1 is LNHDA, CDR2 SQIVND (reference sequence). The CDR3 extends over 16 amino acids. V lost 7 bases and J lost 2; bases outside the gene matches: 10. The sequences come from CD4+ T cells from peripheral blood mononuclear cells, collected before pregnancy. The sequence was collected from a female donor with multiple sclerosis, enrolled in a pregnancy study. V gene TRBV19 combines with J gene TRBJ2-1, with 8 bases aligning to TRBD2. CDR3 coding DNA: TGTGCCAGTAATCTGGGAGCGGGAGCGGCCTACAATGAGCAGTTCTTC. Translation gives CASNLGAGAAYNEQFF.